The 5 T cell receptor beta chains presented below share a single source sample, sequenced in a study of immune evolution from preneoplasia to lung adenocarcinoma. TCRdb's copy holds only in-frame clones and misses some; the assay was immunoSEQ multiplex PCR. The sample has a few thousand clones, approximately 85% seen once. Sequenced material: FFPE invasive lung adenocarcinoma tissue. The receptors were gathered from a person aged 45 to 59 with lung adenocarcinoma.

This clone was observed once. The CDR3 loop reads CSARDLNEQFF. In DNA form, the CDR3 reads TGCAGTGCTAGAGATCTGAATGAGCAGTTCTTC. The chain recombines TRBV20-1 with TRBJ2-1; D gene uncertain. Germline loops: CDR1 DFQATT, CDR2 SNEGSKA (reference sequence). The CDR3 length is 11 residues. Trimming removed 0 bases from V and 7 bases from J, with 4 bases in between.

This chain connects TRBV30 to TRBJ1-3; perhaps TRBD1 as D (5 bases). CDR3 length: 14 residues. The ends were cut back, 1 base at V and 0 bases at J, with 7 bases in the middle. CDR1 and CDR2 from the germline V gene are GTSNPN and SVGIG (reference sequence). The CDR3 loop is CAWSAGRSGNTIYF. The CDR3 DNA reads as TGTGCCTGGAGTGCGGGACGCTCTGGAAACACCATATATTTT.

The rearrangement links TRBV5-1 to TRBJ2-1, with TRBD2 as a possible D gene (7 bases). Trimming stripped 2 bases from V and 8 bases from J, with 29 bases between. Germline CDR1 is SGHRS and CDR2 is YFSETQ. The CDR3 covers 19 residues. The CDR3 coding sequence is TGCGCCAGCAGCTTTACCCTCTTAGGCGGGAGAGGGGGGGGCGATGAGCAGTTCTTC. Its translation: CASSFTLLGGRGGGDEQFF.

J is TRBJ1-5 and V is TRBV2; maybe TRBD1 (5 bases). CDR3 length: 12 amino acids. In germline, CDR1 is SNHLY, CDR2 FYNNEI. V was clipped by 8 bases and J by 4 bases, with 9 bases between them. The CDR3 loop reads CASAGSNQPQHF. CDR3 DNA: TGTGCCAGCGCAGGGTCGAATCAGCCCCAGCATTTT.

The chain combines TRBV5-1 with TRBJ2-7; TRBD2 is a possible D gene (5 bases). Germline V gene sequence: CDR1 SGHRS, CDR2 YFSETQ. Trimming removed 5 bases at V and 6 bases at J, with 12 bases between. CDR3 length equals 12 residues. CDR3 region: CASSQPEGEQYF. Written as DNA, the CDR3 is TGCGCCAGCAGTCAACCAGAGGGCGAGCAGTACTTC.